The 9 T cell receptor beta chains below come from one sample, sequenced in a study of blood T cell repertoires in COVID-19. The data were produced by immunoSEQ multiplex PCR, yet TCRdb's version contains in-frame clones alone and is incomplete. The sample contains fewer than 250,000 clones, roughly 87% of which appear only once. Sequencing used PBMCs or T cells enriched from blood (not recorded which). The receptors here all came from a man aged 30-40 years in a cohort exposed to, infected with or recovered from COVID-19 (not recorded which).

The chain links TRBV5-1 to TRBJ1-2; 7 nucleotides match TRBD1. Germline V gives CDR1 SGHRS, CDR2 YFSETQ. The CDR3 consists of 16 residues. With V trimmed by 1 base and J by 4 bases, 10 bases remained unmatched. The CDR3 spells CASSLLGTDSFYGYTF. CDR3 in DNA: TGCGCCAGCAGCTTGCTGGGGACAGATTCCTTCTATGGCTACACCTTC.

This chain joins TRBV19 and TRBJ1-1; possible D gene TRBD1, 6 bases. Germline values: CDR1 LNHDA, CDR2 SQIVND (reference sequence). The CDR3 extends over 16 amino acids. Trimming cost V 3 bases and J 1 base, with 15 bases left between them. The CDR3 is CASSMIQGLKNTEAFF. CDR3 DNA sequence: TGTGCCAGTAGTATGATACAGGGCCTCAAGAACACTGAAGCTTTCTTT. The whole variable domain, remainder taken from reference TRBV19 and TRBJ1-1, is DGGITQSPKYLFRKEGQNVTLSCEQNLNHDAMYWYRQDPGQGLRLIYYSQIVNDFQKGDIAEGYSVSREKKESFPLTVTSAQKNPTAFYLCASSMIQGLKNTEAFFGQGTRLTVV.

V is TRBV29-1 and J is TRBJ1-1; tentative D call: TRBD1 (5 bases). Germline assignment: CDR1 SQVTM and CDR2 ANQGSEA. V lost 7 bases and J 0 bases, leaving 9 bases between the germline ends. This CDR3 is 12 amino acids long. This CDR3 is CSGTTVNTEAFF. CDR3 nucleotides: TGCAGCGGTACGACAGTGAACACTGAAGCTTTCTTT.

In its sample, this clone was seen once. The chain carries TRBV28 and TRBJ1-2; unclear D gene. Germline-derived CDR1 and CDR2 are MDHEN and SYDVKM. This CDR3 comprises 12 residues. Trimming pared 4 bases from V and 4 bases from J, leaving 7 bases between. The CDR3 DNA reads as TGTGCCAGCAGTTACAGTGTCTATGGCTACACCTTC. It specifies CASSYSVYGYTF.

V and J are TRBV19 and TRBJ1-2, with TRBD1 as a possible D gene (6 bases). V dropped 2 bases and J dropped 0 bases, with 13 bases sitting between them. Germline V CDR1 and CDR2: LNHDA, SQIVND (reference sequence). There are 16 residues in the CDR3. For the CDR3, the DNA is TGTGCCAGTAGTATACAAGGACAGCAACCTAACTATGGCTACACCTTC. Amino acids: CASSIQGQQPNYGYTF.

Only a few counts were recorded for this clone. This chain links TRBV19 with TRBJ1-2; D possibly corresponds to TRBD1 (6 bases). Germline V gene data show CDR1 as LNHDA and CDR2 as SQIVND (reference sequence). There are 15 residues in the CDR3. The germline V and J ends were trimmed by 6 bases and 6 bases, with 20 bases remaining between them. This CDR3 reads CASRDPGQNLDGYTF. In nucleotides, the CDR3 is TGTGCCAGTAGGGACCCGGGACAAAATCTAGATGGCTACACCTTC.

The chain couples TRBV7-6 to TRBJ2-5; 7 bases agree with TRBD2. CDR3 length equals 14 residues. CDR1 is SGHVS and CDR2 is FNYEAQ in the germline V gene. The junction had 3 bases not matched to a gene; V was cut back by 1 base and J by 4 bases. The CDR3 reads CASSLGSGGETQYF. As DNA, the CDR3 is TGTGCCAGCAGCTTAGGGTCGGGGGGAGAGACCCAGTACTTC.

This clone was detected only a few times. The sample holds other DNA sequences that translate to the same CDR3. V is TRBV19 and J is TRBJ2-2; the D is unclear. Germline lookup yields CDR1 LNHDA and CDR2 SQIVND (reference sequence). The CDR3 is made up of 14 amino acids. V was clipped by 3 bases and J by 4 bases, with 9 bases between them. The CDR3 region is CASSILPGTGELFF. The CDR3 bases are TGTGCCAGTAGTATTTTGCCCGGCACCGGGGAGCTGTTTTTT.

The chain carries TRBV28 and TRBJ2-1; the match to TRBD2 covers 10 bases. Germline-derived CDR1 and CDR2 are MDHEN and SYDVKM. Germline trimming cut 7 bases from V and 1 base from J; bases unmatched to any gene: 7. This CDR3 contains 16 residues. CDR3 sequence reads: CASNPSGSISYNEQFF. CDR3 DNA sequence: TGTGCCAGCAACCCTAGCGGGAGTATATCCTACAATGAGCAGTTCTTC.